The clone carrying this T cell receptor beta chain was seen a single time. Deletions cut 3 bases from V and 4 bases from J, with 24 bases between. CDR1 and CDR2 (germline): LGHDT, YNNKEL (reference sequence). The CDR3 is 18 residues long. The data originate from a study of control samples from healthy donors and cancer patients. Data came from immunoSEQ multiplex PCR; TCRdb stores just in-frame clones and leaves some out. The repertoire has some 130,000 clones, about 95% of them found once; the top ten carry less than 4%. The sample consisted of blood. The TCR comes from a man aged 25 to 45 in good health. The V call is TRBV3-1 (or the pseudogene TRBV3-2), the J call TRBJ1-2; D is ambiguous. The CDR3 reads CASSQYLGPLTDAYGYTF. In DNA form, the CDR3 reads TGTGCCAGCAGCCAGTATCTTGGCCCCCTTACCGACGCCTATGGCTACACCTTC.